These 30 T cell receptor beta chains came from one sample sequenced in a study of CD8+CD57+ T cells in acquired aplastic anemia. Patients who underwent sequencing had shown CD8+CD57+ cell expansion by flow cytometry. Using genomic DNA as the template, TCR beta VDJ and CDR3 profiling was carried out. TCRdb analysed the reads with MiXCR anew, one entry per CDR3 protein. The data hold 250,000 to 350,000 distinct CDR3 sequences, with approximately 58% observed a single time. The sequencing input was sorted CD4+, CD8+, or CD8+CD57+ T cells (not recorded which) from PBMCs. Receptors were obtained from a human donor with aplastic anemia.

The J gene is TRBJ2-1, the V gene TRBV20-1, with 12 positions matching TRBD2. J gave up 5 bases and V 5 bases, and 4 bases lay outside the gene matches. Germline CDR1 is DFQATT and CDR2 is SNEGSKA (reference sequence). This CDR3 has 14 amino acids. In DNA, the CDR3 is TGCAGTGCTTCCCGACTAGCGGGGGACAATGAGCAGTTCTTC. It translates to CSASRLAGDNEQFF.

The CDR3 spells CASSQLLAGVSYNEQFF. CDR3 sequence (DNA): TGTGCCAGCAGCCAACTACTAGCGGGAGTGTCCTACAATGAGCAGTTCTTC. The genes are TRBV9 and TRBJ2-1; 11 positions agree with TRBD2. This CDR3 has 17 residues. CDR1 and CDR2 from the germline V gene are SGDLS and YYNGEE. J lost 1 base, V lost 4 bases, and 7 bases had no gene match.

The rearrangement links TRBV19 to TRBJ2-7; the match to TRBD2 covers 11 bases. CDR3 size: 15 residues. Germline loops: CDR1 LNHDA, CDR2 SQIVND (reference sequence). V shed 2 bases and J 4 bases; nucleotides not matched to a gene: 4. CDR3: CASSILLAGVYEQYF. As DNA, the CDR3 is TGTGCCAGTAGTATACTACTAGCGGGAGTGTACGAGCAGTACTTC.

V gene TRBV7-9 combines with J gene TRBJ1-1, with TRBD1 matching 7 bases. The length of the CDR3 is 13 residues. V dropped 0 bases and J dropped 7; count of bases not matched to a gene: 2. Germline V CDR1 and CDR2: SEHNR, FQNEAQ (reference sequence). CDR3 nucleotide sequence: TGTGCCAGCAGCTTAGCAGGGGGCGTTGAAGCTTTCTTT. It codes for CASSLAGGVEAFF.

The table lists this clonotype with many counts. The chain carries TRBV10-3 and TRBJ1-2; no definite D call. The germline CDR1 and CDR2 sequences are ENHRY and SYGVKD. The CDR3 spans 16 residues. The germline V and J ends were trimmed by 0 bases and 3 bases, with 14 bases remaining between them. The chain's CDR3 is CAISESGPRGHYGYTF. For the CDR3, the DNA is TGTGCCATCAGTGAGTCTGGTCCCAGAGGACACTATGGCTACACCTTC.

The J gene is TRBJ2-1, the V gene TRBV29-1; D possibly corresponds to TRBD2 (6 bases). CDR3 length: 15 amino acids. Per the germline V gene, CDR1 is SQVTM and CDR2 is ANQGSEA. The V gene lost 1 base and the J gene lost 0 bases, with 10 bases spanning the gap. CDR3 in amino acids: CSVEGTSPSYNEQFF. The CDR3 region has the DNA TGCAGCGTTGAAGGAACTAGCCCCTCCTACAATGAGCAGTTCTTC.

This clonotype has ten or more counts. This chain links TRBV6-6 with TRBJ1-1; 7 bases fit TRBD1. The ends lost 6 bases at V and 2 bases at J; junction bases unmatched: 6. The germline gives CDR1 MNHNY, CDR2 SVGAGI (reference sequence). The CDR3 runs 14 residues. CDR3 sequence reads: CASSTTGFNTEAFF. The CDR3 DNA reads TGTGCCAGCAGCACGACAGGGTTCAACACTGAAGCTTTCTTT.

The chain has TRBV12-5 and TRBJ2-7, with 7 bases identical to TRBD1. Germline assignment: CDR1 LGHNT and CDR2 FRNRAP. The junction had 4 bases not matched to a gene; V was cut back by 5 bases and J by 3 bases. This CDR3 contains 13 residues. The CDR3: CASGPGDSYEQYF. Written as DNA, the CDR3 is TGTGCTAGTGGTCCCGGGGACAGCTACGAGCAGTACTTC.

Ten or more counts support this clonotype. The chain uses TRBV12-3 or TRBV12-4 and TRBJ2-1; 12 bases agree with TRBD2. This CDR3 comprises 14 residues. V dropped 8 bases and J dropped 12; count of bases not matched to a gene: 11. The CDR3 region has the DNA TGTGCCAGCGCAGCAAGGACTAGCGGGATAGGGCAGTTCTTC. Translating it yields CASAARTSGIGQFF.

This clonotype has a count of ten or more. V usage is TRBV4-1 and J usage is TRBJ2-1; 7 nucleotides line up with TRBD1. There are 15 residues in the CDR3. V shed 5 bases, J shed 2 bases, and the junction held 6 bases outside the gene matches. Germline CDR1 reads MGHRA; CDR2 reads YSYEKL. For the CDR3, the DNA is TGCGCCAGCAGCAGGACAGGCAACCCCTACAATGAGCAGTTCTTC. Its translation is CASSRTGNPYNEQFF.

J is TRBJ1-2 and V is TRBV10-1; possibly TRBD1 for D (5 bases). This CDR3 contains 13 residues. Trimming took 3 bases from V and 4 from J, leaving 9 bases between them. Per germline, CDR1 WNHNN and CDR2 SYGVQD (reference sequence). CDR3 nucleotide sequence: TGCGCCAGCAGTGACCAGGGAAGCTATGGCTACACCTTC. Translating it yields CASSDQGSYGYTF.

The CDR3 loop is CSARSGGSSYNEQFF. The CDR3 DNA follows: TGCAGTGCTAGGAGCGGGGGGAGCTCCTACAATGAGCAGTTCTTC. V and J are TRBV20-1 and TRBJ2-1, with 9 bases identical to TRBD2. The CDR3 extends over 15 amino acids. The V and J ends lost 3 bases and 0 bases, in that order; junction bases with no gene match: 3. Germline CDR1 and CDR2: DFQATT and SNEGSKA (reference sequence).

The V gene is TRBV7-8, the J gene TRBJ2-1; D is undetermined. V was trimmed by 0 bases and J by 10 bases, leaving 10 bases between them. Per the germline V gene, CDR1 is SGHVS and CDR2 is FQNEAQ. This CDR3 contains 13 residues. This chain's CDR3 is CASSLAGSWEQFF. CDR3 bases: TGTGCCAGCAGCTTAGCTGGTTCTTGGGAGCAGTTCTTC.

This clonotype has ten or more counts. The chain uses TRBV5-6 and TRBJ2-1; TRBD2 matches 9 bases. The CDR3 has 16 amino acids. Germline CDR1 reads SGHDT; CDR2 reads YYEEEE. Trimming at V came to 1 base and at J to 5 bases, leaving 7 bases not matched to a gene. The CDR3 loop reads CASSLLSSGRHNEQFF. In nucleotides, the CDR3 is TGTGCCAGCAGCTTGTTGAGTAGCGGGAGACACAATGAGCAGTTCTTC.

The V gene is TRBV2, the J gene TRBJ1-6, with 9 bases lining up with TRBD1. The CDR3 has 15 amino acids. Looked up from germline, CDR1 is SNHLY and CDR2 is FYNNEI. V lost 6 bases to trimming and J lost 9 bases; unmatched junction nucleotides: 9. The CDR3 nucleotides are TGTGCCAGCAGGGCCGGGACAGGGATCCCTTCACCCCTCCACTTT. It is translated as CASRAGTGIPSPLHF.

This clonotype was recorded at least ten times. This chain links TRBV2 with TRBJ1-6; 10 nucleotides agree with TRBD1. Germline CDR1 is SNHLY and CDR2 is FYNNEI. The CDR3 covers 16 residues. V lost 10 bases to trimming and J lost 4 bases; unmatched junction nucleotides: 10. CDR3 nucleotides: TGTGCCATCATGACAGGGGGCGTTAATTATAATTCACCCCTCCACTTT. As protein: CAIMTGGVNYNSPLHF.

The V call is TRBV2, the J call TRBJ1-2, with D possibly TRBD1 on 5 matching bases. Germline-derived CDR1 and CDR2 are SNHLY and FYNNEI. This CDR3 has 14 residues. V gave up 1 base and J gave up 4 bases, with 10 bases separating them. DNA for the CDR3: TGTGCCAGCAGTGAAGTCCAGGGTCCCTATGGCTACACCTTC. This translates into CASSEVQGPYGYTF.

The rearrangement uses TRBV6-5 and TRBJ1-1; D possibly corresponds to TRBD1 (5 bases). The CDR3 runs to 13 residues. V lost 6 bases and J 1 base, leaving 9 bases between the germline ends. In germline, CDR1 is MNHEY, CDR2 SVGAGI. CDR3 sequence reads: CASRVQGNTEAFF. The CDR3 nucleotides read TGTGCCAGCAGAGTCCAGGGGAACACTGAAGCTTTCTTT.

This clonotype has a single count. Given a much more abundant clone one base away, this may be a read error. The J gene is TRBJ2-2, the V gene TRBV11-3, with 9 bases lining up with TRBD1. The CDR3 is made up of 16 amino acids. CDR1 and CDR2 from the germline V gene are SGHNT and YENEEA. CDR3 nucleotides: TGTGCCAGCAGCTTACCGGGACAGGGTGGCACCGGGGAGCTGCTTTTT. This sequence encodes CASSLPGQGGTGELLF.

The chain employs TRBV6-1 and TRBJ2-3; 8 bases match TRBD2. Germline assignment: CDR1 MNHNS and CDR2 SASEGT. With V trimmed by 2 bases and J by 4 bases, 14 bases remained unmatched. The CDR3 is 18 residues long. The CDR3 DNA follows: TGTGCCAGCAGTGAATTTGGGAAAGGACTAGCTGGCGCAGATACGCAGTATTTT. Its translation: CASSEFGKGLAGADTQYF.

V usage is TRBV6-5 and J usage is TRBJ2-7; possibly TRBD2 for D (5 bases). The CDR3 loop spans 12 amino acids. V was cut by 7 bases and J by 4 bases, with 11 bases left in between. The germline CDR1 and CDR2 sequences are MNHEY and SVGAGI. The CDR3 here is CASTNRTYEQYF. The CDR3 DNA follows: TGTGCCAGCACCAATCGGACTTACGAGCAGTACTTC.

This chain connects TRBV4-2 to TRBJ1-1, with D hard to call. The CDR3 is 15 residues long. The germline gives CDR1 LGHNA, CDR2 YNFKEQ. V lost 4 bases to trimming and J lost 2 bases, with 14 bases between them. CDR3 residues: CASSPTTADNTEAFF. For the CDR3, the DNA is TGTGCCAGCAGCCCTACTACGGCAGATAACACTGAAGCTTTCTTT.

This clonotype was counted only a few times. The V call is TRBV9, the J call TRBJ2-7, with 10 bases fitting TRBD1. CDR1 and CDR2 from the germline V gene are SGDLS and YYNGEE. The CDR3 totals 15 residues. After removal of 0 bases from V and 2 bases from J, the junction contained 2 bases not matched to a gene. For the CDR3, the DNA is TGTGCCAGCAGCGTAGCGGGACAGGGGCCCTACGAGCAGTACTTC. As protein: CASSVAGQGPYEQYF.

The V gene is TRBV10-3, the J gene TRBJ2-2; 11 bases map to TRBD2. The germline V gene encodes CDR1 ENHRY and CDR2 SYGVKD. V was clipped by 0 bases and J by 7 bases; unmatched bases: 16. CDR3 length: 20 amino acids. The CDR3: CAISESIPPSGGFLVGELFF. CDR3 in DNA: TGTGCCATCAGTGAGTCGATCCCCCCTAGCGGGGGGTTCCTTGTCGGGGAGCTGTTTTTT.

Many counts were recorded for this clonotype. This chain uses TRBV6-5 with TRBJ2-1; TRBD2 might be the D (6 bases). Looked up from germline, CDR1 is MNHEY and CDR2 is SVGAGI. The CDR3 totals 14 residues. V lost 3 bases and J 4 bases, leaving 10 bases between the germline ends. The CDR3 sequence is CASSYGGFYNEQFF. The CDR3 DNA follows: TGTGCCAGCAGTTATGGGGGGTTTTACAATGAGCAGTTCTTC.

This clonotype was counted once. This may be a read error, as it is one base from a much larger clone. The chain has TRBV3-1 and TRBJ2-3; a weak D match, TRBD2 (6 bases). Germline CDR1 is LGHDT and CDR2 is YNNKEL (reference sequence). Trimming left V 0 bases short and J 11 bases short, with 18 bases between. The CDR3 has 15 residues. This chain's CDR3 is CASSQEGGVKNGQYF. For the CDR3, the DNA is TGTGCCAGCAGCCAAGAAGGCGGGGTAAAAAACGGGCAGTATTTT.

V usage is TRBV7-6 and J usage is TRBJ2-3, with a tentative D call TRBD2 (5 bases). There are 14 residues in the CDR3. Trimming took 4 bases from V and 4 from J, leaving 12 bases between them. The germline V gene has CDR1 SGHVS and CDR2 FNYEAQ. CDR3 in DNA: TGTGCCAGCAGCTCCCCGAGGGCCCCAGATACGCAGTATTTT. As protein: CASSSPRAPDTQYF.

V usage is TRBV5-6 and J usage is TRBJ1-2; 10 bases are shared with TRBD1. CDR3 length equals 14 residues. Germline V gene sequence: CDR1 SGHDT, CDR2 YYEEEE. V lost 3 bases, J lost 12 bases, and 11 bases stayed unmatched. CDR3 loop: CASSSGQGEQGHTF. The CDR3 DNA is TGTGCCAGCAGCTCCGGACAGGGGGAACAAGGCCACACCTTC.

The CDR3 coding sequence is TGTGCCAGCAGCTTAGCACCTCCCCGGTGGCAGGGGACTTTC. Encoded protein: CASSLAPPRWQGTF. The genes are TRBV7-2 and TRBJ2-6, with a tentative D call TRBD1 (5 bases). The CDR3 contains 14 residues. The V end was cut by 0 bases, the J end by 18 bases, with 18 bases between. Per germline, CDR1 SGHTA and CDR2 FQGNSA.

This clonotype has more than one count but fewer than ten. The rearrangement uses TRBV20-1 and TRBJ2-3; D is unresolved. Trimming took 0 bases from V and 4 from J, leaving 5 bases between them. Looked up from germline, CDR1 is DFQATT and CDR2 is SNEGSKA (reference sequence). This CDR3 region has 12 residues. The DNA of the CDR3 is TGCAGTGCTAGAGATCCCCCAGATACGCAGTATTTT. Its protein product is CSARDPPDTQYF.